The TCR beta chain under discussion was sequenced for a study of T cells after posttransplantation cyclophosphamide. Study conclusions and caveats: Later post-transplant blood repertoires were often dominated by donor CD8+ memory clones. TRB overlap between skin or GI tissue T cells and blood was limited. After PTCy, TRB diversity resembled that of CNI/methotrexate controls.

Peripheral blood was collected from the related graft donor on the marrow donation day. Libraries were prepared by immunoSEQ multiplex PCR; TCRdb keeps only in-frame clonotypes and omits some of them. The sample includes 45,000 or so clones, about 90% seen only once; the top ten take 3% to 3.5%. About this clone itself: What it binds is unknown.

The TCR comes from a woman aged 45 to 65 in good health and a related stem cell transplant donor. The specimen was PBMCs.

The CDR3: CASSTQGGYGYTF. The CDR3, as DNA: TGTGCCAGCAGCACACAGGGGGGCTATGGCTACACCTTC. J is TRBJ1-2 and V is TRBV9, with 8 bases aligning to TRBD1. The CDR3 spans 13 residues. CDR1 SGDLS and CDR2 YYNGEE come from the germline V gene. V lost 4 bases, J lost 4 bases, and 3 bases stayed unmatched.